This entry features one T cell receptor (beta chain) sequence. Antigen: not known. The entry originates in a study of T-cell reconstitution after alpha-beta-depleted transplantation in children. Study-level points and caveats: In patients about two months after transplant, alpha-beta T cells reportedly arose from several hundred expanded graft clones. Newly produced T cells mostly accounted for T-cell counts and diversity one year post-transplant.

Unique molecular identifiers were used in preparing the TCRbeta library. TCRdb analysed the PCR reads with MiXCR anew, one entry per CDR3 protein. The sample lists hundreds of thousands of distinct CDR3 sequences; about 12% were seen once. CDR1 and CDR2 from the germline V gene are WSHSY and SAAADI. The CDR3 is 14 amino acids. The junction had 4 bases not matched to a gene; V was cut back by 3 bases and J by 4 bases. Specimen: PBMCs, collected before TCRalphabeta/CD19-depleted stem cell transplant. The chain joins TRBV10-2 to TRBJ2-5; 8 positions agree with TRBD2. The receptor was isolated from a girl aged 2 to 10 with congenital amegakaryocytic thrombocytopenia, due to receive a stem cell transplant. CDR3 sequence reads: CASSDQLAGETQYF. CDR3 sequence (DNA): TGCGCCAGCAGTGACCAGCTAGCGGGAGAGACCCAGTACTTC.